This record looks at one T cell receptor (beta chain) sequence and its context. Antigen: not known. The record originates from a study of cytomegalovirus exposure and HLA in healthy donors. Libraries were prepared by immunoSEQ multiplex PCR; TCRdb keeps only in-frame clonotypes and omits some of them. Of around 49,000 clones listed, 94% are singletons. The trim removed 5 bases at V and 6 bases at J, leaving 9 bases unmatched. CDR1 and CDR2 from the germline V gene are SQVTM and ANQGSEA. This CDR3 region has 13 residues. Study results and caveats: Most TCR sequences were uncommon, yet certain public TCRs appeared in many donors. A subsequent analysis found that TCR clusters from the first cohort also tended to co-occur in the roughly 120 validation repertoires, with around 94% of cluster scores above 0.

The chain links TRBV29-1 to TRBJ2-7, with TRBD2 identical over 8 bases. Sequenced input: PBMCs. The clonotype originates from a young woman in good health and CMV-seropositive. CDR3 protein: CSVLPGSGAEQYF. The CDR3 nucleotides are TGCAGCGTTCTGCCAGGTAGCGGGGCCGAGCAGTACTTC.